Listed below are T cell receptor beta chains from one sample, sequenced in a study of human T cells and chemical hapten exposure. TCRdb ran MiXCR on the RACE reads and lists one entry per CDR3 protein. In the table there are some 74,000 distinct CDR3 sequences, approximately 14% of which are singletons. This specimen was whole blood, taken in connection with sensitization to the hapten diphenylcyclopropenone (DPC). The receptors were sampled from a woman aged 45-59 years with alopecia areata. Some clones in this sample may be carry-over from other donors' samples. Both conserved end residues are part of each CDR3. Fields, in order: J gene, clone size, V gene, D gene, CDR3 protein, CDR3 DNA. D genes are given only for firm matches. Size is omitted from some rows. Given values are once, few, many or a class for expanded clones.

J gene: TRBJ2-1
clone size: few
V gene: TRBV29-1
D gene: NA
CDR3 protein: CSVELDTGYHEQFF
CDR3 DNA: TGCAGCGTTGAACTAGACACAGGTTACCATGAGCAGTTCTTC

J gene: TRBJ2-7
clone size: once
V gene: TRBV28
D gene: NA
CDR3 protein: CASSPTGLYEQYF
CDR3 DNA: TGTGCCAGCAGTCCAACGGGACTTTACGAGCAGTACTTC

J gene: TRBJ2-5
clone size: few
V gene: TRBV6-6
D gene: NA
CDR3 protein: CASSQGRTQETQYF
CDR3 DNA: TGTGCCAGCAGCCAGGGACGGACCCAAGAGACCCAGTACTTC

J gene: TRBJ2-3
clone size: NA
V gene: TRBV7-6
D gene: TRBD2
CDR3 protein: CASSSIGLGLRDTQYF
CDR3 DNA: TGTGCCAGCAGCTCTATCGGACTAGGATTAAGGGATACGCAGTATTTT

J gene: TRBJ1-1
clone size: few
V gene: TRBV29-1
D gene: NA
CDR3 protein: CSVVTPVNTEAFF
CDR3 DNA: TGCAGCGTTGTGACGCCAGTGAACACTGAAGCTTTCTTT

J gene: TRBJ2-2
clone size: NA
V gene: TRBV5-1
D gene: NA
CDR3 protein: CASSLGARANTGELFF
CDR3 DNA: TGCGCCAGCAGCTTGGGGGCACGCGCGAACACCGGGGAGCTGTTTTTT

J gene: TRBJ2-3
clone size: NA
V gene: TRBV18
D gene: NA
CDR3 protein: CASSNRASSTDTQYF
CDR3 DNA: TGTGCCAGCTCAAACAGGGCTTCGAGCACAGATACGCAGTATTTT

J gene: TRBJ2-3
clone size: few
V gene: TRBV7-7
D gene: NA
CDR3 protein: CASSLDKRDTQYF
CDR3 DNA: TGTGCCAGCAGCTTAGATAAGAGAGATACGCAGTATTTT

J gene: TRBJ1-2
clone size: NA
V gene: TRBV6-2/TRBV6-3
D gene: NA
CDR3 protein: CASSGPGFGDGYTF
CDR3 DNA: TGTGCCAGCTCCGGTCCCGGATTTGGGGATGGCTACACCTTC

J gene: TRBJ2-3
clone size: NA
V gene: TRBV9
D gene: NA
CDR3 protein: CASSVVSSGTDTQYF
CDR3 DNA: TGTGCCAGCAGCGTAGTAAGTAGCGGCACAGATACGCAGTATTTT

J gene: TRBJ2-2
clone size: few
V gene: TRBV7-6
D gene: NA
CDR3 protein: CASSLGRLTGELFF
CDR3 DNA: TGTGCCAGCAGCTTAGGACGACTAACCGGGGAGCTGTTTTTT

J gene: TRBJ1-5
clone size: NA
V gene: TRBV28
D gene: NA
CDR3 protein: CASSYRSSQPQHF
CDR3 DNA: TGTGCCAGCAGTTATAGGTCGAGTCAGCCCCAGCATTTT

J gene: TRBJ2-1
clone size: few
V gene: TRBV7-2
D gene: TRBD2
CDR3 protein: CASSLVGGSSYNEQFF
CDR3 DNA: TGTGCCAGCAGCTTAGTCGGCGGGAGCTCCTACAATGAGCAGTTCTTC

J gene: TRBJ1-2
clone size: few
V gene: TRBV10-1
D gene: NA
CDR3 protein: CASSESNWSRYTF
CDR3 DNA: TGCGCCAGCAGTGAGTCCAATTGGAGCCGCTACACCTTC

J gene: TRBJ2-1
clone size: NA
V gene: TRBV6-5
D gene: TRBD2
CDR3 protein: CASSRGTSGSDEQFF
CDR3 DNA: TGTGCCAGCAGCCGGGGGACTAGCGGGAGTGATGAGCAGTTCTTC

J gene: TRBJ2-1
clone size: NA
V gene: TRBV15
D gene: NA
CDR3 protein: CATSRDPTRDIYQPRYNEQFF
CDR3 DNA: TGTGCCACCAGCAGAGATCCCACCCGGGACATTTATCAACCAAGGTACAATGAGCAGTTCTTC

J gene: TRBJ2-5
clone size: NA
V gene: TRBV24-1
D gene: TRBD2
CDR3 protein: CATSGSGETQYF
CDR3 DNA: TGTGCCACTAGCGGGAGTGGAGAGACCCAGTACTTC

J gene: TRBJ2-3
clone size: NA
V gene: TRBV27
D gene: NA
CDR3 protein: CASSLRRDTQYF
CDR3 DNA: TGTGCCAGCAGTTTACGACGAGATACGCAGTATTTT

J gene: TRBJ1-2
clone size: NA
V gene: TRBV14
D gene: NA
CDR3 protein: CASSATANYGYTF
CDR3 DNA: TGTGCCAGCAGCGCGACAGCTAACTATGGCTACACCTTC

J gene: TRBJ2-7
clone size: NA
V gene: TRBV5-1
D gene: TRBD1
CDR3 protein: CASSDRQGAIYEQYF
CDR3 DNA: TGCGCCAGCAGCGACCGACAGGGGGCGATCTACGAGCAGTACTTC

J gene: TRBJ1-1
clone size: NA
V gene: TRBV7-9
D gene: NA
CDR3 protein: CASSPRTGRAAEAFF
CDR3 DNA: TGTGCCAGCAGTCCCAGAACAGGGCGAGCGGCTGAAGCTTTCTTT

J gene: TRBJ2-3
clone size: NA
V gene: TRBV7-9
D gene: TRBD2
CDR3 protein: CASSPHGLAGTDTQYF
CDR3 DNA: TGTGCCAGCAGCCCCCACGGACTAGCGGGTACAGATACGCAGTATTTT

J gene: TRBJ1-6
clone size: NA
V gene: TRBV20-1
D gene: NA
CDR3 protein: CSARSGRANSPLHF
CDR3 DNA: TGCAGTGCTAGATCGGGCAGGGCTAATTCACCCCTCCACTTT

J gene: TRBJ2-1
clone size: few
V gene: TRBV27
D gene: TRBD1
CDR3 protein: CAAGGGSSYNEQFF
CDR3 DNA: TGTGCCGCAGGGGGTGGGAGCTCCTACAATGAGCAGTTCTTC

J gene: TRBJ2-1
clone size: many
V gene: TRBV20-1
D gene: NA
CDR3 protein: CSATLQSNEQFF
CDR3 DNA: TGCAGTGCTACTTTACAGAGCAATGAGCAGTTCTTC

J gene: TRBJ1-1
clone size: NA
V gene: TRBV18
D gene: TRBD1
CDR3 protein: CASSLGQGVKNTEAFF
CDR3 DNA: TGTGCCAGCTCTTTGGGACAGGGGGTAAAGAACACTGAAGCTTTCTTT

J gene: TRBJ1-5
clone size: few
V gene: TRBV12-5
D gene: TRBD1
CDR3 protein: CASGSGQGGGKNQPQHF
CDR3 DNA: TGTGCTAGTGGTTCGGGACAGGGCGGTGGGAAAAATCAGCCCCAGCATTTT

J gene: TRBJ1-1
clone size: NA
V gene: TRBV29-1
D gene: TRBD1
CDR3 protein: CSANDRGRRTEAFF
CDR3 DNA: TGCAGCGCCAACGACAGGGGGCGACGCACTGAAGCTTTCTTT

J gene: TRBJ2-7
clone size: NA
V gene: TRBV6-5
D gene: TRBD2
CDR3 protein: CASRPAPAGTYEQYF
CDR3 DNA: TGTGCCAGCAGGCCAGCCCCAGCGGGGACCTACGAGCAGTACTTC

J gene: TRBJ1-5
clone size: few
V gene: TRBV30
D gene: TRBD1
CDR3 protein: CAWNEGQLHQPQHF
CDR3 DNA: TGTGCCTGGAACGAGGGACAGCTTCATCAGCCCCAGCATTTT

J gene: TRBJ2-7
clone size: NA
V gene: TRBV12-3/TRBV12-4
D gene: NA
CDR3 protein: CASSLHHMREQYF
CDR3 DNA: TGTGCCAGCAGTTTACACCACATGCGGGAGCAGTACTTC

J gene: TRBJ1-4
clone size: NA
V gene: TRBV6-5
D gene: NA
CDR3 protein: CASSYSTGNEKLFF
CDR3 DNA: TGTGCCAGCAGTTACTCTACAGGGAATGAAAAACTGTTTTTT

J gene: TRBJ1-3
clone size: many
V gene: TRBV20-1
D gene: NA
CDR3 protein: CSARLSSGNTIYF
CDR3 DNA: TGCAGTGCTAGGTTAAGCTCTGGAAACACCATATATTTT

J gene: TRBJ1-1
clone size: many
V gene: TRBV3-1
D gene: NA
CDR3 protein: CASSRQDAGTEAFF
CDR3 DNA: TGTGCCAGCAGCCGACAGGACGCGGGCACTGAAGCTTTCTTT

J gene: TRBJ2-3
clone size: many
V gene: TRBV20-1
D gene: TRBD2
CDR3 protein: CSAKIAGGRTDTQYF
CDR3 DNA: TGCAGTGCTAAAATAGCGGGAGGACGCACAGATACGCAGTATTTT

J gene: TRBJ2-2
clone size: many
V gene: TRBV12-3/TRBV12-4
D gene: NA
CDR3 protein: CASSLSRNTGELFF
CDR3 DNA: TGTGCCAGCAGTTTATCGAGGAACACCGGGGAGCTGTTTTTT

J gene: TRBJ1-1
clone size: NA
V gene: TRBV5-1
D gene: TRBD1
CDR3 protein: CASSPTVRGANTEAFF
CDR3 DNA: TGCGCCAGCAGCCCAACGGTCAGGGGGGCTAACACTGAAGCTTTCTTT

J gene: TRBJ2-1
clone size: NA
V gene: TRBV14
D gene: TRBD1
CDR3 protein: CASSPVIRDRGVDEQFF
CDR3 DNA: TGTGCCAGCAGCCCGGTAATCCGGGACAGGGGCGTGGATGAGCAGTTCTTC

J gene: TRBJ2-2
clone size: NA
V gene: TRBV5-4
D gene: TRBD2
CDR3 protein: CASSPGLGSTGELFF
CDR3 DNA: TGTGCCAGCAGTCCGGGACTAGGGAGCACCGGGGAGCTGTTTTTT

J gene: TRBJ1-4
clone size: few
V gene: TRBV7-9
D gene: NA
CDR3 protein: CASSLAAGAGGEKLFF
CDR3 DNA: TGTGCCAGCAGCTTAGCGGCAGGGGCAGGAGGAGAAAAACTGTTTTTT